One T cell receptor beta chain is described in this entry. The sample belongs to a study of shared clonotypes between healthy human individuals. Across the whole study: With ages of 18 to 49, the donors were a couple of women and a few men.

Deep-level settings were used for running the assay. Profiling relied on immunoSEQ multiplex PCR, and the TCRdb table lists in-frame clones only, not all of them. The sample records roughly 500,000 clones, approximately 81% being singletons. There are 15 residues in the CDR3. Between the trimmed V and J ends, which lost 0 bases and 3 bases, there was a span of 9 bases. CDR1 is LGHNA, CDR2 YNFKEQ, per germline. This clonotype was sampled from a woman between 35 and 50 years old in good health. Some clones in this sample may be carry-over from other donors' samples. This chain links TRBV4-2 with TRBJ1-5; D remains ambiguous. The sample comprised PBMCs. CDR3: CASSQEGSFNQPQHF. CDR3 in DNA: TGTGCCAGCAGCCAAGAGGGCAGCTTCAATCAGCCCCAGCATTTT.